The clone carrying this TCR beta chain has more than one count but fewer than ten. V was trimmed by 0 bases and J by 2 bases, leaving 8 bases between them. CDR3 length: 15 residues. Germline-derived CDR1 and CDR2 are SGHAT and FQNNGV. One entry per CDR3 protein results from TCRdb running MiXCR on the 5' RACE reads. The table shows under 500,000 distinct CDR3 sequences, with around 19% occurring only once. This sample is drawn from a study of T cells after yellow fever vaccination. This TCR was recovered from a young man who received the YFV17D yellow fever vaccine. The source material was PBMCs, sampled before the yellow fever booster vaccination. This rearrangement joins TRBV11-2 to TRBJ1-3; D gene uncertain. Written as DNA, the CDR3 is TGTGCCAGCAGCTTAGATCCAGGCGCTGGAAACACCATATATTTT. Protein product: CASSLDPGAGNTIYF.